This TCR beta chain was captured by sequencing in a study of blood T cell repertoires in COVID-19. This table comes from immunoSEQ multiplex PCR, and its TCRdb copy is limited to in-frame clones, with some not included. The data contain about 210,000 clones, roughly 83% of them singletons. Germline loops: CDR1 MNHEY, CDR2 SVGAGI. With V trimmed by 2 bases and J by 4 bases, 1 base remained unmatched. The CDR3 totals 13 residues. As to this clone: This CDR3 is also generated by other DNA sequences in the sample.

The sequenced sample consisted of PBMCs or T cells enriched from blood (not recorded which). The chain recombines TRBV6-5 with TRBJ2-5; 7 bases fit TRBD2. This TCR was sampled from a man between 35 and 55 years old with acute COVID-19. The CDR3 bases are TGTGCCAGCAGTTACGGGAGGGGAGAGACCCAGTACTTC. Protein: CASSYGRGETQYF.